The 10 T cell receptor beta chains given below trace back to one sample, sequenced in a study of T cells in Graves' hyperthyroidism and ophthalmopathy. Template material for amplifying TCR beta CDR3 regions consisted of RNA transcripts. The HTBI primer set served for first-round RT-PCR of the TCR CDR3. In TCRdb, the multiplex PCR reads were re-called with MiXCR into one record per CDR3 protein. This sample has 250,000 to 300,000 distinct CDR3 sequences; roughly 15% occur once, and the top ten carry roughly 8.2%. Material for sequencing was blood. These receptors came from a woman aged 40 to 50 with Graves' hyperthyroidism.

The chain carries TRBV20-1 and TRBJ2-4, with unresolved D. There are 14 residues in the CDR3. V gave up 7 bases and J gave up 0 bases, with 13 bases separating them. CDR1 DFQATT and CDR2 SNEGSKA come from the germline V gene (reference sequence). The CDR3 DNA follows: TGCAGTGTTCAATCCGATGTAGCCAAAAACATTCAGTACTTC. Translated: CSVQSDVAKNIQYF.

This clonotype was counted ten times or more. The chain combines TRBV28 with TRBJ2-5; a possible D gene is TRBD1 (6 bases). V was trimmed by 5 bases and J by 2 bases, leaving 21 bases between them. The CDR3 is 17 residues long. CDR1 and CDR2 (germline): MDHEN, SYDVKM. In DNA form, the CDR3 reads TGTGCCAGCAGTCCCCTCAGGTTTGGGGGCGGTCAAGAGACCCAGTACTTC. Its translation: CASSPLRFGGGQETQYF.

This clonotype has just a few counts. At one of its ends the junction is not consistent with the germline gene, which may arise from a read error. The chain has TRBV12-3 or TRBV12-4 and TRBJ2-2; possibly TRBD2 for D (6 bases). The CDR3 spans 15 residues. The chain's CDR3 is CASSPSVSGTGELLF. In DNA, the CDR3 is TGTGCCAGCAGTCCCTCGGTTAGCGGCACCGGGGAGCTGCTTTTT.

This clonotype was observed many times. V usage is TRBV6-1 and J usage is TRBJ1-2; no definite D call. Trimming shortened V by 6 bases and J by 1 base, and 12 bases separated the two germline ends. The CDR3 consists of 14 residues. Germline values: CDR1 MNHNS, CDR2 SASEGT. CDR3 sequence: CASSGSGVNYGYTF. The CDR3 DNA follows: TGTGCCAGCAGCGGGAGCGGCGTTAACTATGGCTACACCTTC.

This clonotype was observed at least ten times. The chain is built from TRBV27 and TRBJ1-1; no clear D. This CDR3 comprises 11 residues. From germline, CDR1 is MNHEY and CDR2 SMNVEV (reference sequence). The V end was cut by 8 bases, the J end by 5 bases, with 9 bases between. In DNA, the CDR3 is TGTGCCAGCGCGGGAGGTACTGAAGCTTTCTTT. Protein sequence: CASAGGTEAFF.

This clonotype was recorded many times. This chain joins TRBV29-1 and TRBJ2-7; 9 nucleotides agree with TRBD1. The V gene end was trimmed by 7 bases and the J gene end by 7 bases; junction bases not matched to a gene: 5. This CDR3 region has 11 residues. The germline CDR1 and CDR2 sequences are SQVTM and ANQGSEA. The CDR3 loop is CSGGTGREQYF. For the CDR3, the DNA is TGCAGCGGGGGGACAGGGCGAGAGCAGTACTTC.

This clonotype was counted ten times or more. As DNA, the CDR3 is TGTGCCGATCGGACTAGCCCAAGCTCCTACGAGCAGTACTTC. This encodes CADRTSPSSYEQYF. V and J are TRBV2 and TRBJ2-7, with 8 bases that match TRBD2. Germline loops: CDR1 SNHLY, CDR2 FYNNEI. The CDR3 has 14 amino acids. The ends lost 11 bases at V and 0 bases at J; junction bases unmatched: 9.

The chain links TRBV27 to TRBJ2-2; 9 nucleotides align to TRBD1. Per the germline V gene, CDR1 is MNHEY and CDR2 is SMNVEV (reference sequence). The CDR3 consists of 15 residues. V was clipped by 7 bases and J by 9 bases; unmatched bases: 12. The CDR3 region has the DNA TGTGCCAGCAAAACCGCCGGGACAGGGCACCGGGAGCTGTTTTTT. Amino acids: CASKTAGTGHRELFF.

In this sample, this clonotype turned up many times. The chain carries TRBV6-1 and TRBJ1-2, with D perhaps matching TRBD1 (6 bases). Trimming shortened V by 5 bases and J by 2 bases, and 12 bases separated the two germline ends. The germline gives CDR1 MNHNS, CDR2 SASEGT. The CDR3 runs 14 residues. The CDR3 DNA is TGTGCCAGCAGTCCCAGGGGCGACAACTATGGCTACACCTTC. This translates into CASSPRGDNYGYTF.

The chain uses TRBV5-1 and TRBJ1-1, with D maybe TRBD1 (6 bases). This CDR3 spans 14 amino acids. V was shortened by 3 bases and J by 11 bases, with 20 bases between the two germline ends. CDR1 and CDR2 (germline): SGHRS, YFSETQ. CDR3 residues: CASSSGGGGAEAFF. The DNA for the CDR3 is TGCGCCAGCAGCTCCGGGGGGGGGGGCGCGGAGGCTTTCTTT.